This T cell receptor (beta chain) was recovered during a study of T-cell reconstitution after alpha-beta-depleted transplantation in children. Germline CDR1 reads ENHRY; CDR2 reads SYGVKD. The CDR3 has 14 amino acids. The V segment lost 11 bases and the J segment 4 bases; nucleotides outside the gene matches: 10. Library preparation (for TCRbeta) was performed with unique molecular identifiers. TCRdb reprocessed the PCR reads with MiXCR, giving one entry per CDR3 protein. Of hundreds of thousands of distinct CDR3 sequences in the sample, almost 10% were seen once. This clonotype was picked up a small number of times.

This specimen was PBMCs from the stem cell graft donor, taken from the stem cell graft. The source is a human donor who donated a stem cell graft to a child with SCID. This sequence joins TRBV10-3 and TRBJ2-3; the match to TRBD2 covers 9 bases. This CDR3 is CAAYSGGRADTQYF. For the CDR3, the DNA is TGTGCCGCCTATAGCGGGGGCCGCGCAGATACGCAGTATTTT.